A single sample is the source of the 17 T cell receptor beta chains below, sequenced in a study of T cells in Graves' hyperthyroidism and ophthalmopathy. Amplification targeted TCR beta CDR3 regions from RNA transcripts. When the TCR CDR3 underwent first-round RT-PCR, the HTBI primer set was used. MiXCR, applied by TCRdb to the multiplex PCR reads, yields one record per CDR3 protein. The sample yields fewer than 550,000 distinct CDR3 sequences, about 24% seen once. Material for sequencing was blood. Receptor source: a young woman with Graves' ophthalmopathy.

This clonotype was observed a few times. This chain connects TRBV3-1 to TRBJ1-1, with a weak D call TRBD1 (5 bases). Trimming shortened V by 4 bases and J by 10 bases, and 13 bases separated the two germline ends. The CDR3 sequence is 12 residues long. Germline CDR1 reads LGHDT; CDR2 reads YNNKEL (reference sequence). The CDR3 is CASSPPGTPAFF. CDR3 nucleotide sequence: TGTGCCAGCAGCCCCCCCGGGACCCCAGCTTTCTTT.

The J gene is TRBJ1-2, the V gene TRBV12-3 or TRBV12-4, with D hard to call. Trimming took off 3 bases at V and 0 bases at J, with 8 bases between the two ends. This CDR3 contains 14 residues. CDR3 residues: CASSFRTSNYGYTF. The CDR3 DNA sequence: TGTGCCAGCAGTTTTAGAACTTCTAACTATGGCTACACCTTC.

This clonotype was seen at least ten times. The chain is built from TRBV11-2 and TRBJ2-2; 11 bases are a match to TRBD2. In germline, CDR1 is SGHAT, CDR2 FQNNGV. Unmatched junction bases numbered 4, after V lost 5 bases and J lost 2 bases. This CDR3 region has 16 residues. The CDR3 spells CASSAGTSGNTGELFF. The CDR3 bases are TGTGCCAGCAGCGCAGGGACTAGCGGAAACACCGGGGAGCTGTTTTTT.

This clonotype occurred many times. The rearrangement links TRBV20-1 to TRBJ1-2, with unresolved D. There are 13 residues in the CDR3. Germline CDR1 is DFQATT and CDR2 is SNEGSKA (reference sequence). CDR3 residues: CSSQEQPNYGYTF. The CDR3 DNA reads as TGCAGCTCCCAGGAGCAACCTAACTATGGCTACACCTTC.

This chain links TRBV7-9 with TRBJ1-1, with D uncertain. Germline V gene data show CDR1 as SEHNR and CDR2 as FQNEAQ (reference sequence). V shed 5 bases and J shed 11 bases, with 15 bases lying between them. This CDR3 is 12 amino acids long. The chain's CDR3 is CASSRDPSRAFF. The CDR3 DNA reads TGTGCCAGCAGCCGCGACCCTAGTCGGGCTTTCTTT.

This sequence joins TRBV2 and TRBJ1-2; no clear D. V lost 4 bases and J 8 bases, leaving 8 bases between the germline ends. CDR1 is SNHLY and CDR2 is FYNNEI in the germline V gene. There are 11 residues in the CDR3. The CDR3 DNA sequence: TGTGCCAGCAGTGTAGCCAGCGGCTACACCTTC. Encoded protein: CASSVASGYTF.

This clonotype was seen repeatedly, ten times or more. V gene TRBV4-1 combines with J gene TRBJ1-2; D is possibly TRBD1 (5 bases). Germline CDR1 is MGHRA and CDR2 is YSYEKL. The V end was cut by 4 bases, the J end by 7 bases, with 7 bases between. This CDR3 has 11 amino acids. The DNA of the CDR3 is TGCGCCAGCAGCCGGGGCTCTGGCTACACCTTC. The encoded protein is CASSRGSGYTF.

This clonotype was counted at least ten times. V and J are TRBV29-1 and TRBJ1-2; D unclear. V was pared by 2 bases and J by 4 bases, with 8 bases between. The CDR3 extends over 12 amino acids. Germline CDR1 reads SQVTM; CDR2 reads ANQGSEA. The CDR3 DNA reads as TGCAGCGTTGAATCCTGGGGCTATGGCTACACCTTC. This translates into CSVESWGYGYTF.

At least ten counts were recorded for this clonotype. The chain is built from TRBV27 and TRBJ2-7; D is possibly TRBD1 (6 bases). The CDR3 is 14 residues long. Germline CDR1 reads MNHEY; CDR2 reads SMNVEV (reference sequence). Deletions cut 5 bases from V and 4 bases from J, with 15 bases between. The CDR3 spells CASSTNTGFYEQYF. In nucleotides, the CDR3 is TGTGCCAGCAGTACGAACACAGGGTTTTACGAGCAGTACTTC.

Here the CDR3 DNA reads TGTGCCACCATGACCTCTTATAGGTTCGAAGAGACCCAGTACTTC. This encodes CATMTSYRFEETQYF. This rearrangement joins TRBV6-2 or TRBV6-3 to TRBJ2-5; D unclear. Trimming took off 10 bases at V and 3 bases at J, with 21 bases between the two ends. The CDR3 length is 15 residues. Germline V CDR1 and CDR2: MNHEY, SVGEGT.

This clonotype was seen repeatedly, ten times or more. The chain couples TRBV5-1 to TRBJ1-1; TRBD1 might be the D (5 bases). V was clipped by 1 base and J by 4 bases, with 17 bases between them. The CDR3 loop spans 16 amino acids. CDR1 and CDR2 (germline): SGHRS, YFSETQ. CDR3 sequence reads: CASSLQRGGYFTEAFF. CDR3 nucleotides: TGCGCCAGCAGCTTGCAAAGGGGTGGATATTTCACTGAAGCTTTCTTT.

The chain employs TRBV12-3 or TRBV12-4 and TRBJ2-7; D call uncertain. The V end lost 6 bases, the J end lost 1 base, and 10 bases lay between the germline ends. The CDR3 loop spans 13 amino acids. The CDR3 protein is CASRPTTSYEQYF. The CDR3 DNA reads TGTGCCAGCAGGCCTACCACTTCCTACGAGCAGTACTTC.

This clonotype appeared a few times. The chain is built from TRBV4-1 and TRBJ2-6; TRBD1 aligns across 11 bases. The germline V gene has CDR1 MGHRA and CDR2 YSYEKL. Trimming cost V 4 bases and J 2 bases; bases outside gene matches: 7. There are 18 residues in the CDR3. CDR3 coding DNA: TGCGCCAGCAGCCGCGGACAGGGGGCAACGGCTGGGGCCAACGTCCTGACTTTC. This sequence encodes CASSRGQGATAGANVLTF.

This clonotype was observed a few times. This chain joins TRBV25-1 and TRBJ1-4, with a possible D match to TRBD1 (5 bases). Trimming pared 0 bases from V and 2 bases from J, leaving 7 bases between. The CDR3 has 15 amino acids. The germline gives CDR1 MGHDK, CDR2 SYGVNS. The CDR3 nucleotides are TGTGCCAGCAGTGAATACAGGGCCACTAATGAAAAACTGTTTTTT. It encodes CASSEYRATNEKLFF.

Ten or more counts support this clonotype. J is TRBJ2-2 and V is TRBV2, with a possible D match to TRBD2 (6 bases). The CDR3 contains 13 residues. With 3 bases removed from V and 5 bases from J, the gap between germline ends came to 7 bases. Looked up from germline, CDR1 is SNHLY and CDR2 is FYNNEI. The CDR3 sequence is CASSDGGTGELFF. In DNA form, the CDR3 reads TGTGCCAGCAGTGACGGGGGTACCGGGGAGCTGTTTTTT.

The chain couples TRBV6-1 to TRBJ2-5; no reliable D call. The CDR3 is 14 residues long. Germline V gene sequence: CDR1 MNHNS, CDR2 SASEGT. The V gene lost 6 bases and the J gene lost 6 bases, with 17 bases spanning the gap. CDR3 nucleotides: TGTGCCAGCAGGGACCTCGGCTATGGGAAGACCCAGTACTTC. This encodes CASRDLGYGKTQYF.

This clonotype has ten or more counts. This chain uses TRBV11-1 with TRBJ1-4; D is undetermined. The V and J ends lost 5 bases and 3 bases respectively, with 16 bases between them. Per germline, CDR1 SGHAT and CDR2 FQDESV (reference sequence). This CDR3 spans 16 amino acids. CDR3 coding DNA: TGTGCCAGCAGCCTTAAAAGAGGGTTTTCTAATGAAAAACTGTTTTTT. Its protein is CASSLKRGFSNEKLFF.